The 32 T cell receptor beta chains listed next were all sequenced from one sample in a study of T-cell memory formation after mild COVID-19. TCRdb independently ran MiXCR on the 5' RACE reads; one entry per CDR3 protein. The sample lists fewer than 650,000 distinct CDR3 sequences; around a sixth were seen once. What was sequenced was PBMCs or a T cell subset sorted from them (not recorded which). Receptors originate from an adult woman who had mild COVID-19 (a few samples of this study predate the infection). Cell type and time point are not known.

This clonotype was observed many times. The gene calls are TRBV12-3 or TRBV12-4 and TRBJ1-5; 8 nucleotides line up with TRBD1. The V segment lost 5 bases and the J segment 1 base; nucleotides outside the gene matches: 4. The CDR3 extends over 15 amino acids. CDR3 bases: TGTGCCAGCAGTCCCACAGGGGGAAGCAATCAGCCCCAGCATTTT. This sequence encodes CASSPTGGSNQPQHF.

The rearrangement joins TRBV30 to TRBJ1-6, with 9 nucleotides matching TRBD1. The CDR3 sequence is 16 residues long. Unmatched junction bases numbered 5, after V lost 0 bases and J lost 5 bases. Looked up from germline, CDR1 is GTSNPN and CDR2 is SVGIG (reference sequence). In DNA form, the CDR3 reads TGTGCCTGGAGTGTAAGGACAGGGGCAAATAATTCACCCCTCCACTTT. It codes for CAWSVRTGANNSPLHF.

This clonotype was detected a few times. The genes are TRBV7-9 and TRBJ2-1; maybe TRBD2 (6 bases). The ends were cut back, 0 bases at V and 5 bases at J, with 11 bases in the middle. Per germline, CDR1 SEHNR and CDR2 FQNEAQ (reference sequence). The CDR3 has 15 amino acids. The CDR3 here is CASSLAGGSHNEQFF. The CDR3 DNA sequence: TGTGCCAGCAGCTTAGCGGGAGGTTCCCACAATGAGCAGTTCTTC.

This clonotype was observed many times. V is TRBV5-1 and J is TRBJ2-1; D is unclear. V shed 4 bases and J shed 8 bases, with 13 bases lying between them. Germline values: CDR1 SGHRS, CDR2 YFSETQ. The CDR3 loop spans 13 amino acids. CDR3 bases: TGCGCCAGCAGCGCCAGGCCAATAGATGAGCAGTTCTTC. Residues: CASSARPIDEQFF.

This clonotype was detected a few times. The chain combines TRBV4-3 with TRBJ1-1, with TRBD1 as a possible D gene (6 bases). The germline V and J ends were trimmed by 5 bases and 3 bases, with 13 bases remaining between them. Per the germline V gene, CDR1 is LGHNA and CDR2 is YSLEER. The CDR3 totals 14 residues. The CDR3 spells CASSRSSGDTEAFF. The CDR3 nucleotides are TGCGCCAGCAGCAGATCCTCAGGGGACACTGAAGCTTTCTTT.

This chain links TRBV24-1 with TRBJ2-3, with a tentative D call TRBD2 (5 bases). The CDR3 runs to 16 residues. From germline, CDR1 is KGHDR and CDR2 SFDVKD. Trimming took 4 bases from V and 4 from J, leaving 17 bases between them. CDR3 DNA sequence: TGTGCCACCAGTGACCGAAAGACTACCGCGGCAGATACGCAGTATTTT. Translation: CATSDRKTTAADTQYF.

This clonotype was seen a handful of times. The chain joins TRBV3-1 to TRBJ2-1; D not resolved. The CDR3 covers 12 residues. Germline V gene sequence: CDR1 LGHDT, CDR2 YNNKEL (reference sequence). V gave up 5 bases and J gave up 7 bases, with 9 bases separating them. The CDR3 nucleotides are TGTGCCAGCAGCGGCGAAGTGAATGAGCAGTTCTTC. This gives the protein CASSGEVNEQFF.

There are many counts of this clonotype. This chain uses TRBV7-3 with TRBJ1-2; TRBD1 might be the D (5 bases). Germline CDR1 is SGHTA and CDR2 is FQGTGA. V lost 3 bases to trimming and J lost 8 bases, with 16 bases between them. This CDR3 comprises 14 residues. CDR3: CASSFGPGTEGYTF. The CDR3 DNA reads TGTGCCAGCAGCTTTGGTCCTGGGACGGAGGGCTACACCTTC. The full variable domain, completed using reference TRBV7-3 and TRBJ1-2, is GAGVSQTPSNKVTEKGKYVELRCDPISGHTALYWYRQSLGQGPEFLIYFQGTGAADDSGLPNDRFFAVRPEGSVSTLKIQRTERGDSAVYLCASSFGPGTEGYTFGSGTRLTVV.

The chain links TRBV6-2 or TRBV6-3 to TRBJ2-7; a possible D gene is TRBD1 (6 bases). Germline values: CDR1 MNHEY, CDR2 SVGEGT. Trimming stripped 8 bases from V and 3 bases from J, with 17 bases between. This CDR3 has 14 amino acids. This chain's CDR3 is CASSRTVEFYEQYV. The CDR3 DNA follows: TGTGCCAGCTCCCGGACAGTAGAATTCTACGAGCAGTACGTC.

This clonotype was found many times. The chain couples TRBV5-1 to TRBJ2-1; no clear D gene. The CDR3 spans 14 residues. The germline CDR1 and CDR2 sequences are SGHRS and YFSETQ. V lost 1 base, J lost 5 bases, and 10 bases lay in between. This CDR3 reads CASSLQPENNEQFF. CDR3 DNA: TGCGCCAGCAGCTTGCAGCCTGAAAACAATGAGCAGTTCTTC.

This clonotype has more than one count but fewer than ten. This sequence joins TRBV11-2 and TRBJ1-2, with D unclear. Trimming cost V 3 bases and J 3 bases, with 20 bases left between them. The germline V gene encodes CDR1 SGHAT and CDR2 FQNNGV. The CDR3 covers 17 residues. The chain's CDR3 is CASSFPALDASDYGYTF. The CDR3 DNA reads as TGTGCCAGCAGCTTCCCGGCGTTAGACGCTTCGGACTATGGCTACACCTTC.

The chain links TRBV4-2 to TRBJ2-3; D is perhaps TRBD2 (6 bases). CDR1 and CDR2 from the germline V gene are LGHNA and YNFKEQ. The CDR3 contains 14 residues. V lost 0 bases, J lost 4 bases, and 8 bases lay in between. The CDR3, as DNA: TGTGCCAGCAGCCAAGAATGGGGGGCAGATACGCAGTATTTT. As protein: CASSQEWGADTQYF.

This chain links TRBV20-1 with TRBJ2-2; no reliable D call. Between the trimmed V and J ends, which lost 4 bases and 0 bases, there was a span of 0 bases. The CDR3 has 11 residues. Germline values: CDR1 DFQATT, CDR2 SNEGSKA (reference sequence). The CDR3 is CSATNTGELFF. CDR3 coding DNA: TGCAGTGCTACGAACACCGGGGAGCTGTTTTTT.

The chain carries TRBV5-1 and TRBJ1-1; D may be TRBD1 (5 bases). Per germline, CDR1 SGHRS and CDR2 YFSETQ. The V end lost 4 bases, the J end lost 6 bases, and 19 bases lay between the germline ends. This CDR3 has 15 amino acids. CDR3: CASSGGQPGGAEAFF. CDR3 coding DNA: TGCGCCAGCAGCGGTGGACAACCCGGGGGGGCTGAAGCTTTCTTT. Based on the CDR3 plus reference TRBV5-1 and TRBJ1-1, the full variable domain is KAGVTQTPRYLIKTRGQQVTLSCSPISGHRSVSWYQQTPGQGLQFLFEYFSETQRNKGNFPGRFSGRQFSNSRSEMNVSTLELGDSALYLCASSGGQPGGAEAFFGQGTRLTVV.

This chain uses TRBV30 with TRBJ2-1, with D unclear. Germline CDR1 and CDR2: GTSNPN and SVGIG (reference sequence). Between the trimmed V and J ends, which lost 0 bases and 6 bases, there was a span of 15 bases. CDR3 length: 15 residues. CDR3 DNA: TGTGCCTGGAGTGTCCCCGCTACCATCCCCAATGAGCAGTTCTTC. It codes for CAWSVPATIPNEQFF.

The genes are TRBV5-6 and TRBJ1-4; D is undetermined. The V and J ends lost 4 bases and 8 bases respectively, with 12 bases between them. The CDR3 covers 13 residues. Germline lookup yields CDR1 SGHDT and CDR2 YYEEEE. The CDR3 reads CASSALTDEKLFF. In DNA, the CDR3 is TGTGCCAGCAGCGCCCTTACGGACGAAAAACTGTTTTTT.

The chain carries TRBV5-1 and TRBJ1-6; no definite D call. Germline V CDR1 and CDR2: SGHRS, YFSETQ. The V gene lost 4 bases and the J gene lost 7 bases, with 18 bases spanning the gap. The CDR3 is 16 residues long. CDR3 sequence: CASSGAGSGENSPLHF. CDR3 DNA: TGCGCCAGCAGCGGAGCAGGAAGCGGGGAAAATTCACCCCTCCACTTT.

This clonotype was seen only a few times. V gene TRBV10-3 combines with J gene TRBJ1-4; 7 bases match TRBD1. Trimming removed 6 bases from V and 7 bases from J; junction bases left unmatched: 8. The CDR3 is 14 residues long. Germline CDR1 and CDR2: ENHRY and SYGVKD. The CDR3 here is CAISQTGWSEKLFF. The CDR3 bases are TGTGCCATCAGCCAGACAGGGTGGAGTGAAAAACTGTTTTTT.

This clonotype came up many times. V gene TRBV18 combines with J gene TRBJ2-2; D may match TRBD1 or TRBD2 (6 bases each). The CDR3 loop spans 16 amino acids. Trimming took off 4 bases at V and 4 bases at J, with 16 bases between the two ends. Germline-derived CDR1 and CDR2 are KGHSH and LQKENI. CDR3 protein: CASSLSGARGTGELFF. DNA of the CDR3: TGTGCCAGCTCACTGTCGGGGGCGCGAGGCACCGGGGAGCTGTTTTTT.

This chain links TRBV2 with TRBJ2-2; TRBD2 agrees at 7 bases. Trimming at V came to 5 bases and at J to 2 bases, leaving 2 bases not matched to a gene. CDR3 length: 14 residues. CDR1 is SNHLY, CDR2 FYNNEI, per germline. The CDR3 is CASSRTSNTGELFF. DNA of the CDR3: TGTGCCAGCAGTAGGACTAGTAACACCGGGGAGCTGTTTTTT.

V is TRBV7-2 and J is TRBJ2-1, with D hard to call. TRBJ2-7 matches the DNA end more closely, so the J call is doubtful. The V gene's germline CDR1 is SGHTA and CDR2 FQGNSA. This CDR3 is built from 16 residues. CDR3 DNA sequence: TGTGCCAGCAGCTCCCTCCTCTTGGGGATCTACAATGAGCAGTACTTC. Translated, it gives CASSSLLLGIYNEQYF.

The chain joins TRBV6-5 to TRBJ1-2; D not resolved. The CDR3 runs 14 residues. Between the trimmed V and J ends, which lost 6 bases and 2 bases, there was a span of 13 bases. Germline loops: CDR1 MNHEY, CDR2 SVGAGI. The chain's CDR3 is CASRNFEANYGYTF. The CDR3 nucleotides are TGTGCCAGCAGAAATTTTGAGGCCAACTATGGCTACACCTTC.

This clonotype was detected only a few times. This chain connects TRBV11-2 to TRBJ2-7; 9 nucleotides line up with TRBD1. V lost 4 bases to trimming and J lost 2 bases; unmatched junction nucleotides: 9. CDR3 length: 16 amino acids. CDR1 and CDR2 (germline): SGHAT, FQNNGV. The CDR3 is CASSSPRGQGAYEQYF. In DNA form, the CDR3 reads TGTGCCAGCAGCTCTCCCAGGGGACAGGGAGCCTACGAGCAGTACTTC.

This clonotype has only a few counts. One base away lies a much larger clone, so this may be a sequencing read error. CDR3 protein: CASSLEGNTGELFF. CDR3 DNA sequence: TGTGCCAGCAGCCTAGAAGGGAACACCGGGGAGCTGTTTTTT. V gene TRBV4-2 combines with J gene TRBJ2-2, with unresolved D. CDR3 length: 14 amino acids. V lost 4 bases, J lost 1 base, and 7 bases lay in between. CDR1 is LGHNA, CDR2 YNFKEQ, per germline.

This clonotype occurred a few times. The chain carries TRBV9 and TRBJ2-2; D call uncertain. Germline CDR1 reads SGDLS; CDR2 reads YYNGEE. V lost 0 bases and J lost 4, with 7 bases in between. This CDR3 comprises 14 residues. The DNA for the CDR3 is TGTGCCAGCAGCGTAGCTTCTACCACCGGGGAGCTGTTTTTT. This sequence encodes CASSVASTTGELFF.

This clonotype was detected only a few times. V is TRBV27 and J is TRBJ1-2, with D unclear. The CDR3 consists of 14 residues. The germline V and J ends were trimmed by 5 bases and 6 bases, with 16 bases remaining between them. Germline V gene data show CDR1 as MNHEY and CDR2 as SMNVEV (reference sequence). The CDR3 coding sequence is TGTGCCAGCAGTCCCTCCGCCACTAGGCATGGCTACACCTTC. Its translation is CASSPSATRHGYTF.

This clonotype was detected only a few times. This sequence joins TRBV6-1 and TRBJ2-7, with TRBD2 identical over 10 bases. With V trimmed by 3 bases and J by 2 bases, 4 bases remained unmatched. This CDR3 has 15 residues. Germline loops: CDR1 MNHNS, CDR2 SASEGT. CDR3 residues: CASSEALAGAYEQYF. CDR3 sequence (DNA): TGTGCCAGCAGTGAGGCGCTAGCGGGAGCCTACGAGCAGTACTTC.

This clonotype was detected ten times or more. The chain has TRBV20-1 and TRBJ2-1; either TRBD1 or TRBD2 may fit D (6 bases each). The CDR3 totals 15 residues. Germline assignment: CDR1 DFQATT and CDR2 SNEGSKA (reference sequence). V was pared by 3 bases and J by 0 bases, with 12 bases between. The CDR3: CSASKGGSSYNEQFF. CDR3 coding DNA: TGCAGTGCTAGTAAAGGGGGGAGCTCCTACAATGAGCAGTTCTTC.

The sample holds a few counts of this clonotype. CDR3: CSARATREEDEKLFF. The DNA of the CDR3 is TGCAGTGCTAGAGCAACAAGAGAGGAGGATGAAAAACTGTTTTTT. The chain employs TRBV20-1 and TRBJ1-4; D remains unclear. Trimming shortened V by 1 base and J by 6 bases, and 15 bases separated the two germline ends. This CDR3 is 15 amino acids long. Germline V gene sequence: CDR1 DFQATT, CDR2 SNEGSKA (reference sequence).

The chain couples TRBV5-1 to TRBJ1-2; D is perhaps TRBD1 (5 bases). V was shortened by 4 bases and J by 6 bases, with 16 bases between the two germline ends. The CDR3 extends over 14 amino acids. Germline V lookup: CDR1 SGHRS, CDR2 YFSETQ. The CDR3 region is CASSAYQGGDGYTF. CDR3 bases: TGCGCCAGCAGCGCTTATCAGGGAGGAGATGGCTACACCTTC.

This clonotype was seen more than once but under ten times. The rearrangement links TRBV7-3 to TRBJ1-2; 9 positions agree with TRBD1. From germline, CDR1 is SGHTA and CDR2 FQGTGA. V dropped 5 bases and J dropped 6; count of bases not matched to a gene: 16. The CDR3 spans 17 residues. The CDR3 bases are TGTGCCAGCAGCCCGATGCCGGGACAGGGTTCGCGCCATGGCTACACCTTC. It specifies CASSPMPGQGSRHGYTF.

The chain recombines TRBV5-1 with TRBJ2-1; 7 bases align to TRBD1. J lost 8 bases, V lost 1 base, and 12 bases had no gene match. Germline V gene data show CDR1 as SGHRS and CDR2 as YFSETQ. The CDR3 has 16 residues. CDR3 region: CASSLSVAGGRDEQFF. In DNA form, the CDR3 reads TGCGCCAGCAGCTTGTCAGTCGCAGGGGGAAGGGATGAGCAGTTCTTC. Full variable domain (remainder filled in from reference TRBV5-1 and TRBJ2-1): KAGVTQTPRYLIKTRGQQVTLSCSPISGHRSVSWYQQTPGQGLQFLFEYFSETQRNKGNFPGRFSGRQFSNSRSEMNVSTLELGDSALYLCASSLSVAGGRDEQFFGPGTRLTVL.